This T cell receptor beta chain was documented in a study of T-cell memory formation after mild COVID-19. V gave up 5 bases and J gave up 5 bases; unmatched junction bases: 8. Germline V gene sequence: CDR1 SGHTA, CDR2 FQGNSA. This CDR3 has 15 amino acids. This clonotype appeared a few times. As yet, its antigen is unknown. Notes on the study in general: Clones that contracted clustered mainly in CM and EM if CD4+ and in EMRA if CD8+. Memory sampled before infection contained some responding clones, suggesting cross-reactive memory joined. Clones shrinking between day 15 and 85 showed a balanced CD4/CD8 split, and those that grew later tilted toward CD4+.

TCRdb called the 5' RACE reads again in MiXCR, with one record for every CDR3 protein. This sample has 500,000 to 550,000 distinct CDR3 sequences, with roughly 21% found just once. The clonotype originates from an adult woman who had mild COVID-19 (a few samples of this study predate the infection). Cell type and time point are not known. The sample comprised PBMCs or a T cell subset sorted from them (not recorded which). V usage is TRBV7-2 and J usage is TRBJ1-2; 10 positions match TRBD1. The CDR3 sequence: CASSRTGGEGYGYTF. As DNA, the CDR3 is TGTGCCAGCAGCCGGACAGGGGGAGAGGGGTATGGCTACACCTTC.